Included here is one T cell receptor beta chain sequence, with context. The sample belongs to a study of blood T cell repertoires in COVID-19. Study-wide background: Researchers got acute and convalescent COVID-19 samples from the United States, Italy and Spain. T cells, B-cell-depleted T cells, or PBMCs supplied cDNA or gDNA.

CDR3 length: 15 amino acids. Germline CDR1 is LNHDA and CDR2 is SQIVND (reference sequence). Trimming shortened V by 6 bases and J by 0 bases, and 9 bases separated the two germline ends. Authors' processing steps: It was from reference gene primer amplification that nucleated cell counts were estimated. The method was immunoSEQ multiplex PCR; TCRdb's version includes in-frame clones alone and lacks a portion of them. V, J and clone size reflect that table, while D and trimming were determined from the DNA. This sample has approximately 160,000 clones; 65% to 85% occur once, and the top ten carry 3.7%.

This sequence was found in a woman of 80 years or more with acute or convalescent COVID-19. Sequencing used peripheral blood. The chain links TRBV19 to TRBJ2-6; D call uncertain. CDR3 amino acids: CASRHPSSGANVLTF. The CDR3, as DNA: TGTGCCAGTAGGCACCCGAGCTCTGGGGCCAACGTCCTGACTTTC.